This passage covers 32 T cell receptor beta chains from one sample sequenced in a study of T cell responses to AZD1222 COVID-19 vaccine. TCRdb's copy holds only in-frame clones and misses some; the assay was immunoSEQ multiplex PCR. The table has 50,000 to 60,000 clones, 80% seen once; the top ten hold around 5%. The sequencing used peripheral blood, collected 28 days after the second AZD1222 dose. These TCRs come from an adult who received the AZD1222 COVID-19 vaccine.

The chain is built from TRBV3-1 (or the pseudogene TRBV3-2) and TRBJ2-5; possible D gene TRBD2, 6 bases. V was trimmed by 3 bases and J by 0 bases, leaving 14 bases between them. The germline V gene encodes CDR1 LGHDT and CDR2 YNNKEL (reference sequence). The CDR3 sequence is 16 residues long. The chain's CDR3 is CASSQWRGGYQETQYF. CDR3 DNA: TGTGCCAGCAGCCAGTGGAGGGGCGGCTACCAAGAGACCCAGTACTTC.

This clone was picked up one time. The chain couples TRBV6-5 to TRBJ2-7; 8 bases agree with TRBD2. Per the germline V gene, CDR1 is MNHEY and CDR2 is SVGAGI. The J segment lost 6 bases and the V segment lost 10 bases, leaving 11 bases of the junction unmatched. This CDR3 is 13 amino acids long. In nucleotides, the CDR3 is TGTGCCATCAGCCCGGGGGGGGTTATCGAGCAGTACGTC. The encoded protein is CAISPGGVIEQYV.

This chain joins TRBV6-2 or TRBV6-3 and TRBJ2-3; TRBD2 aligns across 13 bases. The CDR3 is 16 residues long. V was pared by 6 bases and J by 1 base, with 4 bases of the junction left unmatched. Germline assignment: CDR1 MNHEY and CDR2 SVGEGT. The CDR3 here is CASSDGLAGGTDTQYF. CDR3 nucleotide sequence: TGTGCCAGCAGCGATGGACTAGCGGGGGGCACAGATACGCAGTATTTT.

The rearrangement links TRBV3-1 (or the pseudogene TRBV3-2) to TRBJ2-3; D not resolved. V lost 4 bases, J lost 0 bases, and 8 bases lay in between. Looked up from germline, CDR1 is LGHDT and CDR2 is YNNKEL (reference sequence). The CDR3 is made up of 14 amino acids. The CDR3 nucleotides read TGTGCCAGCAGCCCATCTCTTAGCACAGATACGCAGTATTTT. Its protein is CASSPSLSTDTQYF.

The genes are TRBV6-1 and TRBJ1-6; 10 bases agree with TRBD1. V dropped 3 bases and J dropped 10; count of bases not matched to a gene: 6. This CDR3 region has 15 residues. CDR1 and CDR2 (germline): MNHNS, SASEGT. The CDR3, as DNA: TGTGCCAGCAGTGATCGGACAGGGGGAAAGTCACCCCTCCACTTT. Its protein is CASSDRTGGKSPLHF.

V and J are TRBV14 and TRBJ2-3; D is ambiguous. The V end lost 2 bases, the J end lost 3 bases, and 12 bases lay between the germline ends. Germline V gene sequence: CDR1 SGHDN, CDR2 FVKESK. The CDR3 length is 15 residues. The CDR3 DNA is TGTGCCAGCAGCCAAAACCTTGGAGCGACAGATACGCAGTATTTT. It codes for CASSQNLGATDTQYF.

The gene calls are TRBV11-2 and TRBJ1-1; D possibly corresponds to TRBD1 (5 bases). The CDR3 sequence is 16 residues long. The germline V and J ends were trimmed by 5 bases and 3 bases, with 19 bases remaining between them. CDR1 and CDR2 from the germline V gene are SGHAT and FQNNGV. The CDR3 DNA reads TGTGCCAGCAGCCGTCCGGTTTGGGGCGCGGACACTGAAGCTTTCTTT. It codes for CASSRPVWGADTEAFF.

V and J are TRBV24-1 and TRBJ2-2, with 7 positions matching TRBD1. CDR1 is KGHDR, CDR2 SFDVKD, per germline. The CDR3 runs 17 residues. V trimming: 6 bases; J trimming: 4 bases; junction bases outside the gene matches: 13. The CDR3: CATSFGGRQGPTGELFF. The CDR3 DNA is TGTGCCACCAGTTTTGGGGGCCGACAGGGCCCCACCGGGGAGCTGTTTTTT.

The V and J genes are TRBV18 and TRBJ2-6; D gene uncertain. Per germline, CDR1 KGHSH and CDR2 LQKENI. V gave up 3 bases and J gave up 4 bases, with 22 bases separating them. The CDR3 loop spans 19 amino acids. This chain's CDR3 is CASSPRMADPVRGANVLTF. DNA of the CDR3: TGTGCCAGCTCACCCCGGATGGCAGACCCCGTGAGGGGGGCCAACGTCCTGACTTTC.

CDR3 sequence (DNA): TGCAGTGCTTACTTCGGGGGGAGCTACACCTTC. This encodes CSAYFGGSYTF. This rearrangement joins TRBV20-1 to TRBJ1-2; TRBD1 might be the D (5 bases). CDR3 length equals 11 residues. Trimming took off 5 bases at V and 9 bases at J, with 13 bases between the two ends. Germline-derived CDR1 and CDR2 are DFQATT and SNEGSKA (reference sequence).

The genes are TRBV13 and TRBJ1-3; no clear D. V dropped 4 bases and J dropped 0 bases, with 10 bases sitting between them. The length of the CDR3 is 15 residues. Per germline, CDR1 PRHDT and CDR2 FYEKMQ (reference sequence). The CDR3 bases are TGTGCCAGCAGCTCCACCCCAACCTCTGGAAACACCATATATTTT. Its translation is CASSSTPTSGNTIYF.

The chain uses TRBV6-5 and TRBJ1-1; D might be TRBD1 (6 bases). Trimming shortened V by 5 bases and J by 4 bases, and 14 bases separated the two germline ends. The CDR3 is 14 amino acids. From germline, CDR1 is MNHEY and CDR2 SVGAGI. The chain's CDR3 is CASSRQALSTEAFF. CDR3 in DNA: TGTGCCAGCAGTCGACAGGCTCTGAGCACTGAAGCTTTCTTT.

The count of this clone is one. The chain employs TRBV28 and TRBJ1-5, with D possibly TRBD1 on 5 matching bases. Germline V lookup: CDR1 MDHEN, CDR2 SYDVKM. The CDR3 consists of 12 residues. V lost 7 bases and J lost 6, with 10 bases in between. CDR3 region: CASTIGAQPQHF. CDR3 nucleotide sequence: TGTGCCAGCACTATCGGGGCTCAGCCCCAGCATTTT. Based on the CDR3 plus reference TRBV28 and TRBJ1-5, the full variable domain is DVKVTQSSRYLVKRTGEKVFLECVQDMDHENMFWYRQDPGLGLRLIYFSYDVKMKEKGDIPEGYSVSREKKERFSLILESASTNQTSMYLCASTIGAQPQHFGDGTRLSIL.

CDR3 DNA: TGTGCCAGCAGCCAAGGGCAGATATACAATGAGCAGTTCTTC. As protein: CASSQGQIYNEQFF. The chain carries TRBV3-1 (or the pseudogene TRBV3-2) and TRBJ2-1; D ambiguous. Trimming removed 1 base from V and 4 bases from J, with 8 bases in between. Germline loops: CDR1 LGHDT, CDR2 YNNKEL (reference sequence). The CDR3 loop spans 14 amino acids.

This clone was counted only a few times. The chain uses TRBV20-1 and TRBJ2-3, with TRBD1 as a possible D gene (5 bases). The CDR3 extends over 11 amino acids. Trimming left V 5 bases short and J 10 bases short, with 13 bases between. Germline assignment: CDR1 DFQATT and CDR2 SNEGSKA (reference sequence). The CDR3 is CSAASGPPQYF. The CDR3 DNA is TGCAGTGCTGCCTCAGGGCCTCCGCAGTATTTT.

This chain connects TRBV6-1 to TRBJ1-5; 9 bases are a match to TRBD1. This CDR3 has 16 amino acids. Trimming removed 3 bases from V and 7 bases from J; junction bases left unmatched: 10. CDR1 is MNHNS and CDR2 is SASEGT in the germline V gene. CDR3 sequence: CASSDGLGQGRQPQHF. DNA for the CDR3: TGTGCCAGCAGTGATGGTTTGGGACAGGGTCGCCAGCCCCAGCATTTT.

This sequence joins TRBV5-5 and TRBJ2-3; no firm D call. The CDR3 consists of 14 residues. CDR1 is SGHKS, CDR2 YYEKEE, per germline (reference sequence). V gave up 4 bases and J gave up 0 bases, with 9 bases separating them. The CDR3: CASSVTVSTDTQYF. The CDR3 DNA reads TGTGCCAGCAGCGTAACGGTGAGCACAGATACGCAGTATTTT. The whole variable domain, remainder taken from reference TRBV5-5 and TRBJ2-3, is DAGVTQSPTHLIKTRGQQVTLRCSPISGHKSVSWYQQVLGQGPQFIFQYYEKEERGRGNFPDRFSARQFPNYSSELNVNALLLGDSALYLCASSVTVSTDTQYFGPGTRLTVL.

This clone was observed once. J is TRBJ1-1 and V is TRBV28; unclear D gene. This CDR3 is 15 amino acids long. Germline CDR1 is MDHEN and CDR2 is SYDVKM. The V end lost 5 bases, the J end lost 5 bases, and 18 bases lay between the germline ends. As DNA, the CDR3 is TGTGCCAGCAGTCCCTCTCCATGGGAGCGGACTGAAGCTTTCTTT. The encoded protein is CASSPSPWERTEAFF.

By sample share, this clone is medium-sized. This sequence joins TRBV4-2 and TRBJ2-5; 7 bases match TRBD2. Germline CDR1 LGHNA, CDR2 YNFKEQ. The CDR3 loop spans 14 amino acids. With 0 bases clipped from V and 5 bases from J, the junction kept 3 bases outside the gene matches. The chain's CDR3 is CASSQDLAEETQYF. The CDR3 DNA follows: TGTGCCAGCAGCCAAGATCTAGCGGAGGAGACCCAGTACTTC.

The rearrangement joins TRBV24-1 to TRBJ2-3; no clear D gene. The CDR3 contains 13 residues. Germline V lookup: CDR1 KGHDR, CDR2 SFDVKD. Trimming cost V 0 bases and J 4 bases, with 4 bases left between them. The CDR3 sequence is CATSDLMSDTQYF. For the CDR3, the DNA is TGTGCCACCAGTGATTTGATGTCAGATACGCAGTATTTT.

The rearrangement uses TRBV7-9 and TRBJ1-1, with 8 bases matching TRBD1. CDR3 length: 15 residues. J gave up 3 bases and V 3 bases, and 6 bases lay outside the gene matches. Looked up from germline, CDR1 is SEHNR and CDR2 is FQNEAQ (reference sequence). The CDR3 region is CASSLSGGRDTEAFF. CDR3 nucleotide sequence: TGTGCCAGCAGCTTGTCAGGGGGCAGGGACACTGAAGCTTTCTTT.

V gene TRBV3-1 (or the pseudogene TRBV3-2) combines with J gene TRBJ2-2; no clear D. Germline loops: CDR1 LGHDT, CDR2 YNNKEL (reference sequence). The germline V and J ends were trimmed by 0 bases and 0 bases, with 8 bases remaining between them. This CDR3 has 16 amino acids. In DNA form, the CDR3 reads TGTGCCAGCAGCCAAGATTTGCGGACGAACACCGGGGAGCTGTTTTTT. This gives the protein CASSQDLRTNTGELFF.

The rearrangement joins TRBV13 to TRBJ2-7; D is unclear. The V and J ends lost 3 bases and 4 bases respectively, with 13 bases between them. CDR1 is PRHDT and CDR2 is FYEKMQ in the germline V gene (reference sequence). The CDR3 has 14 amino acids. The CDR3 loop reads CASSLSGHSYEQYV. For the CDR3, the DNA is TGTGCCAGCAGCTTGTCGGGCCACAGTTACGAGCAGTACGTC.

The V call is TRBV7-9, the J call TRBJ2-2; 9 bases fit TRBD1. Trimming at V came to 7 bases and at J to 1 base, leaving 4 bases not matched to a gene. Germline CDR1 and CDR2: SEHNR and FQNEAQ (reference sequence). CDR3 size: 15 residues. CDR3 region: CASNGGQGNTGELFF. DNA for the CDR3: TGTGCCAGCAACGGGGGACAGGGGAACACCGGGGAGCTGTTTTTT. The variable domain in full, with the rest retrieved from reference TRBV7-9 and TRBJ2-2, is DTGVSQNPRHKITKRGQNVTFRCDPISEHNRLYWYRQTLGQGPEFLTYFQNEAQLEKSRLLSDRFSAERPKGSFSTLEIQRTEQGDSAMYLCASNGGQGNTGELFFGEGSRLTVL.

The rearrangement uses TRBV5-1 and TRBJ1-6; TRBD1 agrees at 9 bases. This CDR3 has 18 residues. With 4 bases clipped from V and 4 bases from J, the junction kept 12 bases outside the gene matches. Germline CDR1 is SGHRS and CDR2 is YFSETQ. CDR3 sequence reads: CASSPGQGTQSYNSPLHF. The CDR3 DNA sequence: TGCGCCAGCAGCCCCGGACAGGGGACACAATCTTATAATTCACCCCTCCACTTT.

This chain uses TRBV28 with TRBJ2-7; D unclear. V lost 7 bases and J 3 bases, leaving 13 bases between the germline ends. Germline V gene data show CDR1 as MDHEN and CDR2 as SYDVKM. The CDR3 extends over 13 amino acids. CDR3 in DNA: TGTGCCAGCAAGATATCACCGAACTACGAGCAGTACTTC. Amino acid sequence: CASKISPNYEQYF.

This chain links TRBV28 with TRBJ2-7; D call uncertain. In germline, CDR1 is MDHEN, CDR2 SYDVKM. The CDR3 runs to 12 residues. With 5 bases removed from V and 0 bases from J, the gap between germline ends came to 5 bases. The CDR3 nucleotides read TGTGCCAGCAGTCCCCTCTCCTACGAGCAGTACTTC. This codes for CASSPLSYEQYF.

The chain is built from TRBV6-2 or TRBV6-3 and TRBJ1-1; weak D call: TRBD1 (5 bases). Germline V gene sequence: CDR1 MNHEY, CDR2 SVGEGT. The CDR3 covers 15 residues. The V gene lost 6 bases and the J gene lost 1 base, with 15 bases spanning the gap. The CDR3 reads CASSLPGRSNTEAFF. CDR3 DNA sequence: TGTGCCAGCAGCCTACCGGGACGGTCGAACACTGAAGCTTTCTTT.

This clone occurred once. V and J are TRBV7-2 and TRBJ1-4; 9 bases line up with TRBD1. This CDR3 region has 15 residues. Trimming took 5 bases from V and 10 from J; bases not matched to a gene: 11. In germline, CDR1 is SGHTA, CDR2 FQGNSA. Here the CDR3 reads CASSPPGQGEGKLFF. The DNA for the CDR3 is TGTGCCAGCAGCCCACCGGGACAGGGTGAGGGAAAACTGTTTTTT.

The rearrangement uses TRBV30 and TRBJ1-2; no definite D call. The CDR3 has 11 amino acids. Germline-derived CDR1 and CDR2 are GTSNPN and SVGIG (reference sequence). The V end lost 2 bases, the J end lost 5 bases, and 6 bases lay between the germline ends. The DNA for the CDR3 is TGTGCCTGGAGTAACAGATATGGCTACACCTTC. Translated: CAWSNRYGYTF. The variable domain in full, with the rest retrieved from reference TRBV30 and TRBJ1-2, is SQTIHQWPATLVQPVGSPLSLECTVEGTSNPNLYWYRQAAGRGLQLLFYSVGIGQISSEVPQNLSASRPQDRQFILSSKKLLLSDSGFYLCAWSNRYGYTFGSGTRLTVV.

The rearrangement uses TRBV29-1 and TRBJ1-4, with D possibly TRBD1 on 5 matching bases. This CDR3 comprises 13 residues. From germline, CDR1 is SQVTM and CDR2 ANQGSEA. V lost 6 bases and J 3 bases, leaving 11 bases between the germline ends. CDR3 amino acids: CSVRVGANEKLFF. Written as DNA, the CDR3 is TGCAGCGTCAGGGTGGGAGCTAATGAAAAACTGTTTTTT.

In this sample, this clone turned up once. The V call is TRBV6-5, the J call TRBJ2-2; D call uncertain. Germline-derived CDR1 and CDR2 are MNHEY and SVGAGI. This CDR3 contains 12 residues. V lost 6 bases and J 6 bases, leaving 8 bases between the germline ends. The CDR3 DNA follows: TGTGCCAGCAGGATAGATGCCGGGGAGCTGTTTTTT. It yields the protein CASRIDAGELFF.